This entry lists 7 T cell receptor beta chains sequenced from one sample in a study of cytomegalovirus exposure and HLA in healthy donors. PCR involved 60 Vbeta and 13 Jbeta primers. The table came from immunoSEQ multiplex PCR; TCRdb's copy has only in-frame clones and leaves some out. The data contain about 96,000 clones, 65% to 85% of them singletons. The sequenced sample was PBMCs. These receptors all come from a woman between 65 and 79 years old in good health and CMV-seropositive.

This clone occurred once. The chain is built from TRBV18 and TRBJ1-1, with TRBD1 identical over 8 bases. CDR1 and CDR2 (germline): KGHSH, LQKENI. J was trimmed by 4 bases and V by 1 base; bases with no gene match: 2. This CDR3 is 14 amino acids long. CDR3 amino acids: CASSPQGQGTEAFF. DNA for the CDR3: TGTGCCAGCTCACCACAAGGACAGGGCACTGAAGCTTTCTTT.

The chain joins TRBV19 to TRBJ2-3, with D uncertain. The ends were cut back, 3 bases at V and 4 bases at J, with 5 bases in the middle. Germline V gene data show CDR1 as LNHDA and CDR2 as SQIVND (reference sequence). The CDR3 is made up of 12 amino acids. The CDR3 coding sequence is TGTGCCAGTAGTATGAGAGCAGATACGCAGTATTTT. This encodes CASSMRADTQYF.

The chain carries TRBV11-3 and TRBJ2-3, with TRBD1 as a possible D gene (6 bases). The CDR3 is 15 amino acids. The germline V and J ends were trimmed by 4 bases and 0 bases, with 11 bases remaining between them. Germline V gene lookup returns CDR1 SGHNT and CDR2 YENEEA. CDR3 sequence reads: CASSSGTHSTDTQYF. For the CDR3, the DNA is TGTGCCAGCAGCTCCGGGACACATAGCACAGATACGCAGTATTTT.

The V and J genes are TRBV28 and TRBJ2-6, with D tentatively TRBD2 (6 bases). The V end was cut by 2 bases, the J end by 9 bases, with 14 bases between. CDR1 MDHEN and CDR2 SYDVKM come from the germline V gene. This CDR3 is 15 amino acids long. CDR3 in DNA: TGTGCCAGCAGTTTACGCCCATGGGGAGGCAACGTCCTGACTTTC. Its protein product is CASSLRPWGGNVLTF.

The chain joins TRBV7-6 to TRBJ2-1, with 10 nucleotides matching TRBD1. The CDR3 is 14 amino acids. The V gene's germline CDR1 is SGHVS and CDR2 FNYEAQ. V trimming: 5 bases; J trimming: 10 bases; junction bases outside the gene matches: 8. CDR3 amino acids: CASSPGTGVLEQFF. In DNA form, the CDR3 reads TGTGCCAGCAGCCCAGGGACAGGGGTCCTGGAGCAGTTCTTC.

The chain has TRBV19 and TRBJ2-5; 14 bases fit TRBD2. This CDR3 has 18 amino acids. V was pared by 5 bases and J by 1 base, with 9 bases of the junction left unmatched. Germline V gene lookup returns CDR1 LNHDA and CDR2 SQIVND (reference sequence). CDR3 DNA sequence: TGTGCCAGTAGTCCACTGGGACTAGCGGGAGCAGTCCAAGAGACCCAGTACTTC. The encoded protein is CASSPLGLAGAVQETQYF.

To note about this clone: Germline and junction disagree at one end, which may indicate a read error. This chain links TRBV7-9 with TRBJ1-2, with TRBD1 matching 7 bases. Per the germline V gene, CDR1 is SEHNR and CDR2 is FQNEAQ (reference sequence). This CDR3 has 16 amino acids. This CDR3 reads CSSSPDRARANYGYTF. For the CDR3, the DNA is TGTTCCAGCAGCCCCGACAGGGCGAGAGCTAACTATGGCTACACCTTC.